Listed below are T cell receptor beta chains from one sample, sequenced in a study of T cell responses to AZD1222 COVID-19 vaccine. Clones were sequenced by immunoSEQ multiplex PCR, and TCRdb holds only the in-frame ones, with some missing. The table lists 55,000 to 65,000 clones, about 85% of them singletons. The specimen was peripheral blood, collected on day 0 of AZD1222 vaccination. Receptors were obtained from an adult in good health. The CDR3 runs from the conserved cysteine through the conserved F or W. A D gene is named only where the DNA matches it firmly. Rows give clone size only sometimes, using once, few, many, or a class for an expanded clone.

d_call,j_call,v_call,clone_size,cdr3_nt,cdr3_aa
-,TRBJ1-1,TRBV15,-,TGTGCCACCAGCAGAGATCAAACGGCGATGAACACTGAAGCTTTCTTT,CATSRDQTAMNTEAFF
-,TRBJ1-2,TRBV12-3/TRBV12-4,few,TGTGCCAGCAGGGGAACGGACATTGGCGGCTACACCTTC,CASRGTDIGGYTF
-,TRBJ2-2,TRBV5-1,few,TGCGCCAGCAGCAACGTTGCCACCGGGGAGCTGTTTTTT,CASSNVATGELFF
TRBD1,TRBJ1-2,TRBV11-2,-,TGTGCCAGCAGCCCACAGGGGAACTATGGCTACACCTTC,CASSPQGNYGYTF
TRBD1,TRBJ2-7,TRBV3-1/TRBV3-2,once,TGTGCCAGCAGCCAAGGAATTCCGACAGGGGTTAAAAGGTACGAGCAGTACTTC,CASSQGIPTGVKRYEQYF
TRBD2,TRBJ2-1,TRBV11-2,-,TGTGCCAGCAGCTTAGGTCTAGCGGGGGGGCCTAACAATGAGCAGTTCTTC,CASSLGLAGGPNNEQFF
TRBD1,TRBJ2-5,TRBV9,-,TGTGCCAGCAGCGTATCCTGGACAGGGGGCCAAGAGACCCAGTACTTC,CASSVSWTGGQETQYF
-,TRBJ1-3,TRBV5-8,-,TGTGCCAGCAGCTCGGTTCGGGGGGCGAAAGGAAACACCATATATTTT,CASSSVRGAKGNTIYF
-,TRBJ1-4,TRBV7-9,-,TGTGCCAGCAGCTCGGACGGGGGTTTATATGAAAAACTGTTTTTT,CASSSDGGLYEKLFF
-,TRBJ1-2,TRBV7-9,-,TGTGCCAGCAGCTTAGATGGGGTTAGCTATGGCTACACCTTC,CASSLDGVSYGYTF
-,TRBJ2-7,TRBV6-5,few,TGTGCCAGCCTCAGGCCACCTAACGAGCAGTACTTC,CASLRPPNEQYF
-,TRBJ1-6,TRBV12-5,once,TGTGCTAGTGTGGGGGCCTCCTATAATTCACCCCTCCACTTT,CASVGASYNSPLHF
-,TRBJ2-2,TRBV29-1,-,TGCAGCGTTGGGACAGCAGGGGTAACCGGGGAGCTGTTTTTT,CSVGTAGVTGELFF
-,TRBJ1-5,TRBV29-1,-,TGCAGCGTTGAAGGGGGAAACGGCAATCAGCCCCAGCATTTT,CSVEGGNGNQPQHF
-,TRBJ2-1,TRBV3-1/TRBV3-2,-,TGTGCCAGCAGCCAAGAAGGGGTGGGCGGATTTGAGGCTGAGCAGTTCTTC,CASSQEGVGGFEAEQFF
TRBD1,TRBJ1-2,TRBV27,-,TGTGCCAGCAGTTTCCAACCGAGCCTAGGGACAGGGGGAGTTAACTATGGCTACACCTTC,CASSFQPSLGTGGVNYGYTF
-,TRBJ1-5,TRBV6-1,-,TGTGCCAGCAGTGAAACCCCGCACTCATACAATCAGCCCCAGCATTTT,CASSETPHSYNQPQHF
TRBD1,TRBJ2-7,TRBV7-8,-,TGTGCCAGCGCGGGACAGGAGCTTTCCTACGAGCAGTACTTC,CASAGQELSYEQYF
-,TRBJ2-3,TRBV30,-,TGTGCCTGGAGTTCCCGGGGGCCTAGCACAGATACGCAGTATTTT,CAWSSRGPSTDTQYF
TRBD2,TRBJ2-2,TRBV5-1,-,TGCGCCAGCAGCGATCTGACTAGCGGACCGAACACCGGGGAGCTGTTTTTT,CASSDLTSGPNTGELFF
-,TRBJ1-5,TRBV16,-,TGTGCCAGCAGCCGGAGCAATCAGCCCCAGCATTTT,CASSRSNQPQHF
TRBD2,TRBJ2-1,TRBV7-9,-,TGTGCCAGCAGCTTAATCGTGAGCGGGGGGGCTGTTGAGCAGTTCTTC,CASSLIVSGGAVEQFF
-,TRBJ1-1,TRBV7-3,-,TGTGCCAGCAGCTTAACCAGAAACACTGAAGCTTTCTTT,CASSLTRNTEAFF
-,TRBJ1-1,TRBV30,-,TGTGCCTGGAGTGTACGGTACAACACTGAAGCTTTCTTT,CAWSVRYNTEAFF
TRBD2,TRBJ2-7,TRBV5-6,-,TGTGCCAGCAGCCGTAGCGGGGTTACCTACGAGCAGTACTTC,CASSRSGVTYEQYF
-,TRBJ2-7,TRBV5-4,-,TGTGCCAGCCAGGGTGTCTCCTACGAGCAGTACTTC,CASQGVSYEQYF
TRBD1,TRBJ1-2,TRBV7-9,-,TGTGCCAGCAGCTCCAGACAGGGCCCCAATGGCTACACCTTC,CASSSRQGPNGYTF
TRBD1,TRBJ2-1,TRBV5-1,few,TGCGCCAGCAGCTTCGGACAGGCGACCAATGAGCAGTTCTTC,CASSFGQATNEQFF
-,TRBJ2-1,TRBV4-1,-,TGCGCCAGCAGCCAAGTAAGTGGGGAAAAGTGGGAGTTCTTC,CASSQVSGEKWEFF
TRBD1,TRBJ2-5,TRBV19,-,TGTGCCACCTCTAGAGGGACAGGGCAAGAGACCCAGTACTTC,CATSRGTGQETQYF
-,TRBJ1-3,TRBV29-1,-,TGCAGCGTGACAGGAGCCGGAAACACCATATATTTT,CSVTGAGNTIYF
-,TRBJ1-5,TRBV28,-,TGTGCCAGCAGTTGGGGTGCCTATAGCAATCAGCCCCAGCATTTT,CASSWGAYSNQPQHF
TRBD1,TRBJ1-6,TRBV5-1,-,TGCGCCAGCAGCAGGGACAGGGGAAATTCACCCCTCCACTTT,CASSRDRGNSPLHF
-,TRBJ1-4,TRBV19,-,TGTGCCAGTAGTATCATCGACGGAGAAAAACTGTTTTTT,CASSIIDGEKLFF
-,TRBJ2-7,TRBV28,-,TGTGCCAGCAGTTCCCCAGTCCTCCTATACGAGCAGTACTTC,CASSSPVLLYEQYF
TRBD2,TRBJ2-3,TRBV19,once,TGTGCCAGTAGGCTAGCGGGGGACCGAGATACGCAGTATTTT,CASRLAGDRDTQYF
-,TRBJ1-4,TRBV6-5,-,TGTGCCAGCAGTATTTCAGGGCGAACTAATGAAAAACTGTTTTTT,CASSISGRTNEKLFF
TRBD1,TRBJ1-5,TRBV28,-,TGTGCCAGCAACCCACAGGGGGCGATCAATCAGCCCCAGCATTTT,CASNPQGAINQPQHF
TRBD1,TRBJ2-2,TRBV19,-,TGTGCCAGTAGGCGCCCCGGGACAGGGTCCACCGGGGAGCTGTTTTTT,CASRRPGTGSTGELFF
-,TRBJ1-1,TRBV4-1,few,TGCGCCAGCAGCCAAGTCGGCCCGAACACTGAAGCTTTCTTT,CASSQVGPNTEAFF
-,TRBJ1-4,TRBV5-6,-,TGTGCCAGCAGCTTAATTGGGTGGACGACTGAAAAACTGTTTTTT,CASSLIGWTTEKLFF
TRBD2,TRBJ2-7,TRBV7-2,-,TGTGCCAGCAGCCGGGGGGGAGGGCACGAGCAGTACTTC,CASSRGGGHEQYF
-,TRBJ1-6,TRBV12-3/TRBV12-4,-,TGTGCCAGCAGTTTAGGTGGGGATTCACCCCTCCACTTT,CASSLGGDSPLHF
TRBD2,TRBJ2-3,TRBV29-1,-,TGCAGCGTCGATAGCGGGGGAACAGATACGCAGTATTTT,CSVDSGGTDTQYF
-,TRBJ2-7,TRBV11-2,-,TGTGCCAGCAGCGTAGGTGGATCCTCCTACGAGCAGTACTTC,CASSVGGSSYEQYF
-,TRBJ1-2,TRBV5-1,-,TGCGCCAGCAGCTTGGACCAGGGATCGTTAGATGGCTACACCTTC,CASSLDQGSLDGYTF
-,TRBJ1-2,TRBV9,few,TGTGCCAGCAGCGTAGAGGGAGTTGGTGGCTACACCTTC,CASSVEGVGGYTF
-,TRBJ1-2,TRBV5-1,-,TGCGCCAGCAGCGCAAACAGCATCTACTATGGCTACACCTTC,CASSANSIYYGYTF
TRBD1,TRBJ1-4,TRBV12-3/TRBV12-4,-,TGTGCATCGACAGGGACGGTAAATGAAAAACTGTTTTTT,CASTGTVNEKLFF
-,TRBJ2-7,TRBV2,-,TGTGCCACCGAACCCCCCGAGCAGTACTTC,CATEPPEQYF
TRBD1,TRBJ1-3,TRBV2,-,TGTGCCAGCAGCGAAACCGGGACAGCCTCTGGAAACACCATATATTTT,CASSETGTASGNTIYF
-,TRBJ2-3,TRBV19,few,TGTGCCAGTAGTATACTGCCGGGGACTCCTAGCACAGATACGCAGTATTTT,CASSILPGTPSTDTQYF
-,TRBJ2-2,TRBV7-6,-,TGTGCCAGCAGCCCACAGAGGGGCACCGGGGAGCTGTTTTTT,CASSPQRGTGELFF
-,TRBJ2-5,TRBV5-1,-,TGCGCCAGCAGCTTCCCACCTCCAGCAAAAGAGACCCAGTACTTC,CASSFPPPAKETQYF
-,TRBJ1-1,TRBV6-1,-,TGTGCCAGCAGTGAAAGCAGGGCCCGGAACACTGAAGCTTTCTTT,CASSESRARNTEAFF